Below, 32 T cell receptor beta chains from the same sample are listed, as sequenced in a study of blood T cell repertoires in COVID-19. Assay: immunoSEQ multiplex PCR; the TCRdb copy retains only in-frame clones and omits some. The sample carries tens of thousands of clones, 70% to 90% recorded once. Sequenced sample: peripheral blood. The receptor set was obtained from a middle-aged man with COVID-19, enrolled during active disease.

The chain combines TRBV4-1 with TRBJ2-7; D not certain. Germline-derived CDR1 and CDR2 are MGHRA and YSYEKL. Trimming left V 4 bases short and J 5 bases short, with 18 bases between. This CDR3 is built from 15 residues. The CDR3 is CASSPLLGAANEQYF. The CDR3 DNA reads as TGCGCCAGCAGCCCCCTCCTGGGCGCAGCTAACGAGCAGTACTTC.

This clone was counted a single time. The chain has TRBV19 and TRBJ2-7; no reliable D call. Trimming took 1 base from V and 0 from J, leaving 7 bases between them. The CDR3 length is 14 residues. CDR1 LNHDA and CDR2 SQIVND come from the germline V gene (reference sequence). Here the CDR3 reads CASSIGPVSYEQYF. DNA of the CDR3: TGTGCCAGTAGTATAGGTCCAGTCTCCTACGAGCAGTACTTC.

The J gene is TRBJ2-1, the V gene TRBV2; TRBD2 aligns across 9 bases. With V trimmed by 7 bases and J by 5 bases, 6 bases remained unmatched. Germline V CDR1 and CDR2: SNHLY, FYNNEI. The CDR3 is made up of 14 amino acids. In DNA form, the CDR3 reads TGTGCCAGCAATCTAGCGGGGAAAAACAATGAGCAGTTCTTC. Residues: CASNLAGKNNEQFF.

The V call is TRBV10-2, the J call TRBJ1-5; D remains ambiguous. The CDR3 is made up of 12 amino acids. Germline CDR1 reads WSHSY; CDR2 reads SAAADI. Trimming removed 3 bases at V and 6 bases at J, with 6 bases between. CDR3 sequence: CASSDSLQPQHF. In nucleotides, the CDR3 is TGCGCCAGCAGTGACAGTCTTCAGCCCCAGCATTTT.

V is TRBV10-2 and J is TRBJ1-2, with D maybe TRBD1 (6 bases). Germline-derived CDR1 and CDR2 are WSHSY and SAAADI. The length of the CDR3 is 14 residues. Trimming took 2 bases from V and 6 from J, leaving 13 bases between them. CDR3 nucleotides: TGCGCCAGCAGTGAGCCCAACAGGGACGATGGCTACACCTTC. Its protein product is CASSEPNRDDGYTF.

The chain recombines TRBV10-3 with TRBJ2-5; 8 positions agree with TRBD1. Trimming took 3 bases from V and 2 from J; bases not matched to a gene: 5. This CDR3 is built from 15 residues. CDR1 ENHRY and CDR2 SYGVKD come from the germline V gene. DNA of the CDR3: TGTGCCATCAGTGACGCCAGGGGGCCTCAAGAGACCCAGTACTTC. It translates to CAISDARGPQETQYF.

The V and J genes are TRBV29-1 and TRBJ1-1, with 7 bases lining up with TRBD1. The germline V gene has CDR1 SQVTM and CDR2 ANQGSEA. The CDR3 runs to 12 residues. Trimming removed 7 bases from V and 1 base from J; junction bases left unmatched: 3. CDR3 nucleotides: TGCAGCGCGGGACAGACGAACACTGAAGCTTTCTTT. It is translated as CSAGQTNTEAFF.

The J gene is TRBJ2-5, the V gene TRBV5-1; D might be TRBD2 (5 bases). Germline CDR1 is SGHRS and CDR2 is YFSETQ. Trimming shortened V by 0 bases and J by 4 bases, and 16 bases separated the two germline ends. The CDR3 runs to 16 residues. The CDR3 protein is CASSLDGRGAVETQYF. The CDR3 DNA sequence: TGCGCCAGCAGCTTGGATGGGAGAGGAGCTGTAGAGACCCAGTACTTC.

The rearrangement uses TRBV3-1 (or the pseudogene TRBV3-2) and TRBJ2-2, with 8 bases lining up with TRBD2. CDR3 length equals 15 residues. The trim removed 8 bases at V and 4 bases at J, leaving 9 bases unmatched. Germline V lookup: CDR1 LGHDT, CDR2 YNNKEL (reference sequence). CDR3 region: CASAGGGRITGELFF. The CDR3 nucleotides are TGTGCCAGCGCCGGGGGGGGCCGTATCACCGGGGAGCTGTTTTTT.

The chain carries TRBV10-2 and TRBJ2-3; 11 bases line up with TRBD2. Germline assignment: CDR1 WSHSY and CDR2 SAAADI. The CDR3 extends over 17 amino acids. V shed 3 bases, J shed 6 bases, and the junction held 11 bases outside the gene matches. This CDR3 reads CASSEIPSGGPGDTQYF. DNA for the CDR3: TGCGCCAGCAGTGAAATTCCTAGCGGGGGGCCAGGTGATACGCAGTATTTT.

The rearrangement joins TRBV3-1 (or the pseudogene TRBV3-2) to TRBJ2-7; D ambiguous. Trimming stripped 1 base from V and 0 bases from J, with 10 bases between. The V gene's germline CDR1 is LGHDT and CDR2 YNNKEL (reference sequence). The CDR3 extends over 15 amino acids. The CDR3 DNA sequence: TGTGCCAGCAGCCAAGGGTACGGGTTCTCCTACGAGCAGTACTTC. Its translation is CASSQGYGFSYEQYF.

The chain has TRBV5-1 and TRBJ1-1; 7 positions agree with TRBD1. V was pared by 4 bases and J by 1 base, with 7 bases of the junction left unmatched. CDR1 and CDR2 (germline): SGHRS, YFSETQ. The CDR3 runs to 15 residues. CDR3 protein: CASSNTGEENTEAFF. The CDR3 nucleotides read TGCGCCAGCAGCAACACAGGGGAAGAGAACACTGAAGCTTTCTTT.

The chain couples TRBV3-1 (or the pseudogene TRBV3-2) to TRBJ2-1; tentatively, D is TRBD2 (6 bases). With 3 bases removed from V and 0 bases from J, the gap between germline ends came to 21 bases. The CDR3 is made up of 19 amino acids. Germline values: CDR1 LGHDT, CDR2 YNNKEL (reference sequence). The chain's CDR3 is CASSHPRTGDLSSYNEQFF. CDR3 nucleotides: TGTGCCAGCAGCCACCCCAGGACGGGGGACTTGAGCTCCTACAATGAGCAGTTCTTC.

This clone was seen a handful of times. This chain connects TRBV9 to TRBJ2-1; 10 bases agree with TRBD2. The V gene end was trimmed by 2 bases and the J gene end by 0 bases; junction bases not matched to a gene: 5. Per the germline V gene, CDR1 is SGDLS and CDR2 is YYNGEE. The length of the CDR3 is 17 residues. CDR3 region: CASSVSSGGRSYNEQFF. The CDR3 nucleotides read TGTGCCAGCAGCGTTTCTAGCGGGGGACGCTCCTACAATGAGCAGTTCTTC.

The table lists this clone with a count of one. The gene calls are TRBV9 and TRBJ2-6, with 8 bases lining up with TRBD2. V lost 0 bases to trimming and J lost 4 bases; unmatched junction nucleotides: 3. From germline, CDR1 is SGDLS and CDR2 YYNGEE. The CDR3 consists of 16 residues. This chain's CDR3 is CASSVAGGAGANVLTF. The CDR3 DNA sequence: TGTGCCAGCAGCGTAGCGGGGGGGGCGGGGGCCAACGTCCTGACTTTC.

This clone appeared a single time. The CDR3 DNA sequence: TGCGCCAGCAGTGAATCCACAGGGGTGTGGGAGCAGTACTTC. Translating it yields CASSESTGVWEQYF. V usage is TRBV10-2 and J usage is TRBJ2-7; 7 bases are shared with TRBD1. The CDR3 is 14 residues long. CDR1 is WSHSY, CDR2 SAAADI, per germline. The V gene end was trimmed by 3 bases and the J gene end by 7 bases; junction bases not matched to a gene: 9.

The chain uses TRBV6-5 and TRBJ1-2, with TRBD1 matching over 7 bases. Germline CDR1 reads MNHEY; CDR2 reads SVGAGI. The CDR3 has 14 residues. The J segment lost 7 bases and the V segment lost 5 bases, leaving 10 bases of the junction unmatched. The DNA for the CDR3 is TGTGCCAGCAGTCGAGGACAGGTGCAGGCTGGCTACACCTTC. Translated: CASSRGQVQAGYTF.

This chain uses TRBV19 with TRBJ1-5; 7 nucleotides match TRBD1. Germline CDR1 is LNHDA and CDR2 is SQIVND (reference sequence). The V segment lost 5 bases and the J segment 7 bases; nucleotides outside the gene matches: 5. CDR3 size: 13 residues. The CDR3 region is CASSFQGDQPQHF. In nucleotides, the CDR3 is TGTGCCAGTAGTTTCCAGGGGGACCAGCCCCAGCATTTT.

This chain uses TRBV28 with TRBJ1-1; no reliable D call. CDR3 length: 11 residues. With 8 bases removed from V and 3 bases from J, the gap between germline ends came to 7 bases. Germline-derived CDR1 and CDR2 are MDHEN and SYDVKM. The CDR3: CASSGYTEAFF. DNA of the CDR3: TGTGCCAGCTCGGGGTACACTGAAGCTTTCTTT.

The rearrangement links TRBV2 to TRBJ1-1, with D perhaps TRBD1 (6 bases). Germline V gene data show CDR1 as SNHLY and CDR2 as FYNNEI. Trimming cost V 6 bases and J 8 bases, with 22 bases left between them. The length of the CDR3 is 15 residues. CDR3 DNA: TGTGCCAGCAGGGGTGGGGGCCTAGATGGGAAGGAAGCTTTCTTT. Its protein product is CASRGGGLDGKEAFF.

The V and J genes are TRBV29-1 and TRBJ1-1; D gene unclear. The CDR3 extends over 11 amino acids. CDR1 is SQVTM and CDR2 is ANQGSEA in the germline V gene. Trimming pared 7 bases from V and 2 bases from J, leaving 8 bases between. As DNA, the CDR3 is TGCAGCGCAAACAGTAACACTGAAGCTTTCTTT. Translation gives CSANSNTEAFF.

There are a few counts of this clone. Different DNA sequences within this sample yield the same CDR3. The rearrangement joins TRBV7-9 to TRBJ1-1; D may be TRBD1 (5 bases). The CDR3 loop spans 13 amino acids. Trimming stripped 2 bases from V and 2 bases from J, with 6 bases between. CDR1 SEHNR and CDR2 FQNEAQ come from the germline V gene (reference sequence). CDR3 residues: CASSLQGNTEAFF. The CDR3 DNA is TGTGCCAGCAGCTTACAGGGAAACACTGAAGCTTTCTTT.

This chain links TRBV7-3 with TRBJ2-7; 10 nucleotides agree with TRBD1. The germline gives CDR1 SGHTA, CDR2 FQGTGA. V lost 8 bases to trimming and J lost 6 bases; unmatched junction nucleotides: 4. CDR3 length: 12 residues. In DNA, the CDR3 is TGTGCCAGCGGGACAGGGGATGGCGAGCAGTACTTC. It yields the protein CASGTGDGEQYF.

In this sample, this clone turned up once. This chain connects TRBV23-1 to TRBJ2-1; 8 positions match TRBD1. TRBV23-1 qualifies as an ORF whose function is uncertain. The trim removed 2 bases at V and 7 bases at J, leaving 13 bases unmatched. This CDR3 region has 17 residues. CDR3 amino acids: CASSQQPGGAYGNEQFF. The CDR3 DNA follows: TGCGCCAGCAGTCAACAACCAGGGGGCGCGTACGGGAATGAGCAGTTCTTC.

The CDR3 DNA follows: TGTGCCAGCAGCCAAGATCATAGTTTCACAGATACGCAGTATTTT. This sequence encodes CASSQDHSFTDTQYF. J is TRBJ2-3 and V is TRBV3-1 (or the pseudogene TRBV3-2); D unresolved. Germline V gene sequence: CDR1 LGHDT, CDR2 YNNKEL (reference sequence). The CDR3 is 15 residues long. The V gene lost 0 bases and the J gene lost 2 bases, with 9 bases spanning the gap.

The rearrangement links TRBV4-1 to TRBJ1-5; maybe TRBD1 (6 bases). V was clipped by 3 bases and J by 1 base, with 16 bases between them. Germline V gives CDR1 MGHRA, CDR2 YSYEKL. The CDR3 runs 17 residues. CDR3 in amino acids: CASSQPQGPRSNQPQHF. CDR3 DNA: TGCGCCAGCAGCCAGCCCCAGGGGCCGAGGAGCAATCAGCCCCAGCATTTT.

The rearrangement links TRBV3-1 (or the pseudogene TRBV3-2) to TRBJ2-7, with 9 positions matching TRBD2. Germline values: CDR1 LGHDT, CDR2 YNNKEL (reference sequence). V shed 0 bases and J 4 bases; nucleotides not matched to a gene: 10. This CDR3 has 17 amino acids. This CDR3 is CASSQDARGGRSYEQYF. CDR3 sequence (DNA): TGTGCCAGCAGCCAAGACGCGCGGGGGGGGCGTAGTTACGAGCAGTACTTC.

The chain carries TRBV4-1 and TRBJ1-5; D is unresolved. Looked up from germline, CDR1 is MGHRA and CDR2 is YSYEKL. The CDR3 runs 15 residues. The ends were cut back, 0 bases at V and 3 bases at J, with 9 bases in the middle. The CDR3 coding sequence is TGCGCCAGCAGCCAAGAACCCGACAACAATCAGCCCCAGCATTTT. This sequence encodes CASSQEPDNNQPQHF.

The rearrangement uses TRBV19 and TRBJ1-2, with D possibly matching TRBD1 (6 bases). Germline assignment: CDR1 LNHDA and CDR2 SQIVND (reference sequence). The length of the CDR3 is 14 residues. Trimming stripped 3 bases from V and 3 bases from J, with 11 bases between. The CDR3 sequence is CASSIEDRYYGYTF. As DNA, the CDR3 is TGTGCCAGTAGTATCGAGGACAGATACTATGGCTACACCTTC. The full variable domain, rest sourced from reference TRBV19 and TRBJ1-2, is DGGITQSPKYLFRKEGQNVTLSCEQNLNHDAMYWYRQDPGQGLRLIYYSQIVNDFQKGDIAEGYSVSREKKESFPLTVTSAQKNPTAFYLCASSIEDRYYGYTFGSGTRLTVV.

CDR3 nucleotide sequence: TGCAGCGTTGGGAGACTAGCGGGGGGGGAAGAGACCCAGTACTTC. This translates into CSVGRLAGGEETQYF. The chain recombines TRBV29-1 with TRBJ2-5; 14 bases are a match to TRBD2. Germline CDR1 and CDR2: SQVTM and ANQGSEA. There are 15 residues in the CDR3. J gave up 3 bases and V 4 bases, and 4 bases lay outside the gene matches.

The V gene is TRBV5-8, the J gene TRBJ1-4; TRBD1 is a possible D gene (5 bases). The CDR3 has 14 residues. The V end lost 7 bases, the J end lost 3 bases, and 13 bases lay between the germline ends. The germline CDR1 and CDR2 sequences are SGHTS and YDEGEE. This CDR3 is CASWEGMANEKLFF. The CDR3 region has the DNA TGTGCCAGCTGGGAGGGGATGGCTAATGAAAAACTGTTTTTT.

The CDR3 DNA reads as TGTGCCAGCAGCCCCTACGTCAGGAATGGCTACACCTTC. Amino acids: CASSPYVRNGYTF. The chain carries TRBV7-2 and TRBJ1-2, with D unclear. The CDR3 sequence is 13 residues long. The germline CDR1 and CDR2 sequences are SGHTA and FQGNSA. Trimming shortened V by 5 bases and J by 6 bases, and 13 bases separated the two germline ends.